This T cell receptor (beta chain) is drawn from a study of blood T cell repertoires in COVID-19. Overall study context: Some COVID-19 samples were acute and others convalescent; all came from the United States, Italy and Spain.

Individuals in the exposed group had encountered a COVID-19 case within 2 weeks preceding study entry. J gave up 3 bases and V 6 bases, and 2 bases lay outside the gene matches. The CDR3 has 13 amino acids. This clone was observed a single time. The assay was immunoSEQ multiplex PCR, and TCRdb's table has in-frame clones only and misses some. The table shows roughly 200,000 clones, with around four fifths occurring only once. The TCR comes from a woman between 50 and 59 years old who had been exposed to COVID-19. The chain recombines TRBV12-3 or TRBV12-4 with TRBJ2-7, with TRBD1 matching over 10 bases. Material: PBMCs or T cells enriched from blood (not recorded which). The CDR3 coding sequence is TGTGCCAGCAGCCGGACAGGGGGCTACGAGCAGTACTTC. Its translation is CASSRTGGYEQYF.